This entry features one TCR beta chain sequence. Germline V lookup: CDR1 SGHDT, CDR2 YYEEEE. V lost 0 bases, J lost 4 bases, and 1 base stayed unmatched. This CDR3 contains 13 residues. These data belong to a study of shared T cell receptors in the human thymus. Clones were sequenced by immunoSEQ multiplex PCR, and TCRdb holds only the in-frame ones, with some missing. Of hundreds of thousands of clones listed, approximately 85% are singletons. This sample also belongs to another study, concerning human thymus T cells. That investigation notes: Serving as donors were healthy Finnish infants, each of whom was having open corrective surgery for congenital heart defects. The thymus tissue came from resections taken during corrective heart surgery. V and J gene usage appeared biased in thymic and blood repertoires. Thymic repertoires of unrelated individuals were reported in related research to overlap highly.

The material sequenced was thymocytes. The clonotype was recovered from a girl younger than two with a congenital heart defect. V usage is TRBV5-6 and J usage is TRBJ2-7; 7 nucleotides line up with TRBD1. CDR3 in DNA: TGTGCCAGCAGCTTGGGGACAGGATACGAGCAGTACTTC. This sequence encodes CASSLGTGYEQYF.